These 7 T cell receptor beta chains share one sample of origin, sequenced in a study of T cell clones after liver transplantation. Clones were sequenced by immunoSEQ multiplex PCR, and TCRdb holds only the in-frame ones, with some missing. In the table there are some 11,000 clones, approximately 74% of which are singletons. This specimen was CD4+ T cells from blood, taken about 31 months after liver transplant. The source of these receptors is a human patient who received a liver transplant. Some T cells could come from the graft donor.

The genes are TRBV15 and TRBJ2-3; 8 nucleotides line up with TRBD2. V shed 5 bases, J shed 2 bases, and the junction held 27 bases outside the gene matches. This CDR3 contains 22 residues. Germline assignment: CDR1 LNHNV and CDR2 YYDKDF (reference sequence). As DNA, the CDR3 is TGTGCCACCAGCGAGAGAACTGGGCCCGCGGGGGGACGATATCAGACCACAGATACGCAGTATTTT. This codes for CATSERTGPAGGRYQTTDTQYF.

This clone was seen more than once but under ten times. This chain's CDR3 is CASSPGTGGGEQFF. The CDR3 DNA reads TGTGCCAGCAGCCCCGGGACAGGGGGTGGTGAGCAGTTCTTC. This chain uses TRBV7-6 with TRBJ2-1, with 11 bases matching TRBD1. This CDR3 contains 14 residues. The V gene end was trimmed by 5 bases and the J gene end by 9 bases; junction bases not matched to a gene: 6. CDR1 and CDR2 (germline): SGHVS, FNYEAQ.

The chain couples TRBV25-1 to TRBJ1-4; 10 bases are a match to TRBD1. The V gene's germline CDR1 is MGHDK and CDR2 SYGVNS. The CDR3 is 14 residues long. With V trimmed by 3 bases and J by 6 bases, 1 base remained unmatched. Written as DNA, the CDR3 is TGTGCCAGCAGTGATGGGACAGGGGATGAAAAACTGTTTTTT. Translated: CASSDGTGDEKLFF.

This chain links TRBV6-6 with TRBJ2-7, with TRBD2 identical over 8 bases. Germline V gene data show CDR1 as MNHNY and CDR2 as SVGAGI (reference sequence). This CDR3 is built from 16 residues. Trimming at V came to 0 bases and at J to 4 bases, leaving 8 bases not matched to a gene. The CDR3 here is CASSYSPREGKYEQYV. The CDR3 nucleotides read TGTGCCAGCAGTTACTCCCCTCGGGAGGGTAAATACGAGCAGTACGTC.

The J gene is TRBJ2-7, the V gene TRBV6-5; 7 bases match TRBD1. Germline V gene data show CDR1 as MNHEY and CDR2 as SVGAGI. V shed 0 bases, J shed 3 bases, and the junction held 5 bases outside the gene matches. The CDR3 contains 15 residues. CDR3 in amino acids: CASSYSTGPIYEQYF. Here the CDR3 DNA reads TGTGCCAGCAGTTACTCGACAGGGCCTATCTACGAGCAGTACTTC.

The chain has TRBV4-2 and TRBJ2-1, with 9 positions matching TRBD2. CDR1 LGHNA and CDR2 YNFKEQ come from the germline V gene. J was trimmed by 3 bases and V by 1 base; bases with no gene match: 1. The length of the CDR3 is 15 residues. The CDR3 coding sequence is TGTGCCAGCAGCCAAGGACTAGCGGACTACAATGAGCAGTTCTTC. It encodes CASSQGLADYNEQFF.

The chain uses TRBV7-6 and TRBJ2-3; 8 nucleotides agree with TRBD1. V gave up 1 base and J gave up 4 bases; unmatched junction bases: 10. CDR1 SGHVS and CDR2 FNYEAQ come from the germline V gene. The CDR3 loop spans 17 amino acids. CDR3 in DNA: TGTGCCAGCAGCTTAGTGGGACAGGCCCTCGGGTCAGATACGCAGTATTTT. It is translated as CASSLVGQALGSDTQYF.